This T cell receptor beta chain was captured by sequencing in a study of glioma-infiltrating T cells. TCR alpha and beta CDR3 regions were amplified from RNA using iRepertoire nested multiplex PCR. TCRdb called the multiplex PCR reads again in MiXCR, with one record for every CDR3 protein. The profile shows under 200,000 distinct CDR3 sequences, about 47% of them singletons. CDR3 length: 15 amino acids. Trimming shortened V by 0 bases and J by 2 bases, and 8 bases separated the two germline ends. The V gene's germline CDR1 is ENHRY and CDR2 SYGVKD. The origin of this receptor is a human donor with low-grade glioma or glioblastoma, undergoing nonglioma brain surgery, or in good health (not recorded which). Sequencing used glioma tissue, nonneoplastic brain tissue, or PBMCs (not recorded which). The chain employs TRBV10-3 and TRBJ1-5; weak D call: TRBD1 (5 bases). CDR3 protein: CAISESGGGNQPQHF. The CDR3 DNA reads as TGTGCCATCAGTGAGTCGGGGGGAGGCAATCAGCCCCAGCATTTT.